The 13 T cell receptor beta chains given below trace back to one sample, sequenced in a study of cytomegalovirus exposure and HLA in healthy donors. PCR was performed using 60 Vbeta and 13 Jbeta primers. Assay used: immunoSEQ multiplex PCR; TCRdb lists only in-frame clones, some missing. This table holds some 78,000 clones, over 70% found once. Sequenced sample: PBMCs. These receptors were taken from a woman in her 50s in good health and CMV-seropositive.

The sample holds one count of this clone. CDR3 DNA sequence: TGTGCCAGCAGTTACTTAGCGGGGAGTCCGAGGAATGAGCAGTTCTTC. It specifies CASSYLAGSPRNEQFF. The chain has TRBV6-5 and TRBJ2-1, with TRBD2 matching 8 bases. CDR1 is MNHEY and CDR2 is SVGAGI in the germline V gene. V shed 1 base and J 7 bases; nucleotides not matched to a gene: 9. The CDR3 spans 16 residues.

The V and J genes are TRBV5-1 and TRBJ2-1; D ambiguous. Germline V lookup: CDR1 SGHRS, CDR2 YFSETQ. Trimming cost V 2 bases and J 8 bases, with 11 bases left between them. CDR3 length equals 13 residues. The CDR3 here is CASSFSPFDEQFF. The CDR3, as DNA: TGCGCCAGCAGCTTTTCCCCTTTCGATGAGCAGTTCTTC. The full variable domain, rest sourced from reference TRBV5-1 and TRBJ2-1, is KAGVTQTPRYLIKTRGQQVTLSCSPISGHRSVSWYQQTPGQGLQFLFEYFSETQRNKGNFPGRFSGRQFSNSRSEMNVSTLELGDSALYLCASSFSPFDEQFFGPGTRLTVL.

The chain carries TRBV7-6 and TRBJ2-2, with TRBD1 matching 10 bases. CDR1 and CDR2 (germline): SGHVS, FNYEAQ. The CDR3 covers 17 residues. The trim removed 3 bases at V and 3 bases at J, leaving 7 bases unmatched. The CDR3 is CASSFPGQGTDTGELFF. The CDR3 region has the DNA TGTGCCAGCAGCTTCCCGGGACAGGGGACGGACACCGGGGAGCTGTTTTTT.

The count of this clone is one. This rearrangement joins TRBV7-9 to TRBJ2-7; D not resolved. The CDR3 totals 12 residues. Germline CDR1 is SEHNR and CDR2 is FQNEAQ (reference sequence). V was shortened by 2 bases and J by 6 bases, with 8 bases between the two germline ends. The CDR3 loop reads CASSLSEGEQYF. CDR3 bases: TGTGCCAGCAGCTTAAGCGAAGGCGAGCAGTACTTC.

The gene calls are TRBV7-6 and TRBJ2-7, with 7 bases fitting TRBD2. Germline V gene data show CDR1 as SGHVS and CDR2 as FNYEAQ. V was clipped by 1 base and J by 8 bases; unmatched bases: 8. The CDR3 contains 14 residues. The CDR3 here is CASSLDGGSSKQYF. The CDR3 region has the DNA TGTGCCAGCAGCTTAGACGGGGGGTCTTCGAAGCAGTACTTC.

The rearrangement joins TRBV5-1 to TRBJ1-4, with TRBD1 matching 9 bases. CDR3 length: 15 residues. With V trimmed by 0 bases and J by 7 bases, 4 bases remained unmatched. Germline CDR1 reads SGHRS; CDR2 reads YFSETQ. CDR3 nucleotide sequence: TGCGCCAGCAGCTTGGCCGGGACAGGGATTGAAAAACTGTTTTTT. Translating it yields CASSLAGTGIEKLFF.

The V gene is TRBV5-1, the J gene TRBJ2-1, with D possibly matching TRBD1 (6 bases). V lost 3 bases to trimming and J lost 7 bases, with 11 bases between them. Germline V CDR1 and CDR2: SGHRS, YFSETQ. This CDR3 has 13 amino acids. In nucleotides, the CDR3 is TGCGCCAGCAGCTGGACAGTTAGGAATGAGCAGTTCTTC. Protein sequence: CASSWTVRNEQFF.

V gene TRBV10-3 combines with J gene TRBJ1-2; possibly TRBD1 for D (5 bases). Between the trimmed V and J ends, which lost 6 bases and 6 bases, there was a span of 17 bases. The germline V gene has CDR1 ENHRY and CDR2 SYGVKD. The CDR3 consists of 14 residues. CDR3 DNA: TGTGCCATCAGGGGAGGACAAACAATTGATGGCTACACCTTC. This gives the protein CAIRGGQTIDGYTF.

The chain joins TRBV6-4 to TRBJ1-1; D gene uncertain. CDR1 and CDR2 from the germline V gene are MRHNA and SNTAGT. V was trimmed by 1 base and J by 7 bases, leaving 7 bases between them. This CDR3 spans 12 amino acids. The CDR3 sequence: CASSDLGGEAFF. The CDR3 DNA follows: TGTGCCAGCAGTGACTTAGGAGGTGAAGCTTTCTTT.

The V gene is TRBV6-5, the J gene TRBJ2-3; TRBD2 might be the D (6 bases). The germline CDR1 and CDR2 sequences are MNHEY and SVGAGI. The V end lost 6 bases, the J end lost 0 bases, and 13 bases lay between the germline ends. This CDR3 has 15 residues. The CDR3 protein is CASSRETVSTDTQYF. The CDR3 DNA is TGTGCCAGCAGCCGGGAGACAGTCAGCACAGATACGCAGTATTTT.

The chain couples TRBV19 to TRBJ1-5; D remains unclear. The CDR3 has 14 residues. The V gene's germline CDR1 is LNHDA and CDR2 SQIVND (reference sequence). Deletions cut 3 bases from V and 3 bases from J, with 9 bases between. For the CDR3, the DNA is TGTGCCAGTAGTATTTACAGCATCAATCAGCCCCAGCATTTT. This translates into CASSIYSINQPQHF.

The chain joins TRBV7-8 to TRBJ2-3; 8 nucleotides agree with TRBD1. J was trimmed by 8 bases and V by 6 bases; bases with no gene match: 7. The CDR3 contains 13 residues. Germline-derived CDR1 and CDR2 are SGHVS and FQNEAQ. The CDR3 sequence is CASSFQGAGTQYF. CDR3 in DNA: TGTGCCAGCAGTTTTCAGGGGGCCGGTACGCAGTATTTT.

The rearrangement uses TRBV19 and TRBJ1-5; the D gene is possibly TRBD1 (6 bases). The CDR3 has 18 amino acids. Germline V gene lookup returns CDR1 LNHDA and CDR2 SQIVND (reference sequence). Trimming cost V 1 base and J 5 bases, with 21 bases left between them. The CDR3 sequence: CASSIGRRGSGAYQPQHF. The CDR3 DNA reads as TGTGCCAGTAGTATAGGTCGCCGAGGGTCAGGGGCTTATCAGCCCCAGCATTTT.